The sequence of this TCR beta chain was determined in a study of T cells in Graves' hyperthyroidism and ophthalmopathy. Amplified regions were TCR beta CDR3 sequences from RNA transcripts. The HTBI primer set was used in a first-round RT-PCR of the TCR CDR3. One entry per CDR3 protein, called by TCRdb with MiXCR from the multiplex PCR reads. The sample lists hundreds of thousands of distinct CDR3 sequences, about 43% seen once, with just over 8% in the top ten. The CDR3 contains 12 residues. V was shortened by 7 bases and J by 4 bases, with 13 bases between the two germline ends. CDR1 is SQVTM, CDR2 ANQGSEA, per germline. There are many counts of this clonotype.

The chain links TRBV29-1 to TRBJ1-1; maybe TRBD1 (6 bases). Sequencing used peripheral blood or thyroid tissue (not recorded which). The clonotype was recovered from a young woman with Graves' hyperthyroidism. The DNA for the CDR3 is TGCAGCGCTGGGGAGGGGGGCACTGAAGCTTTCTTT. Its protein is CSAGEGGTEAFF.